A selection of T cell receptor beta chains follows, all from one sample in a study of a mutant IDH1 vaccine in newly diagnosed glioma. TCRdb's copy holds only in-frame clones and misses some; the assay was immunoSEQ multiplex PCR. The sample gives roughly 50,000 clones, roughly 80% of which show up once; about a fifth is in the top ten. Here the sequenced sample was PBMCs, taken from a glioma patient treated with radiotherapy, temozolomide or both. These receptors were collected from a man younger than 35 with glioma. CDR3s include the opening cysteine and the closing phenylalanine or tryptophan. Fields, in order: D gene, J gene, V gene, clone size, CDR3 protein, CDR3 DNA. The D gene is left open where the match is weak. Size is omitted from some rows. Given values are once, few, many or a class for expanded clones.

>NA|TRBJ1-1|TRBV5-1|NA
CASSFNRFLMNTEAFF
TGCGCCAGCAGCTTTAACAGGTTCCTGATGAACACTGAAGCTTTCTTT
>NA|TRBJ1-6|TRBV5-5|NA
CASSLDNSPLHF
TGTGCCAGCAGCCTAGATAATTCACCCCTCCACTTT
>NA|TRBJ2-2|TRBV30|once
CAWRQGRDTGELFF
TGTGCCTGGAGACAGGGTAGGGACACCGGGGAGCTGTTTTTT
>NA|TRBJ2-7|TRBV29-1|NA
CSVATTVHWSYEQYF
TGCAGCGTTGCCACAACAGTTCACTGGTCCTACGAGCAGTACTTC
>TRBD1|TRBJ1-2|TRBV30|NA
CAWDVTGGYGYTF
TGTGCCTGGGACGTCACAGGGGGTTATGGCTACACCTTC
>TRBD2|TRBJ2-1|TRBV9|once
CASSVRGLAGLYNEQFF
TGTGCCAGCAGCGTGCGAGGACTAGCGGGGCTCTACAATGAGCAGTTCTTC
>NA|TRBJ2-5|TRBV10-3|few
CAISQVHQETQYF
TGTGCCATCAGCCAGGTACACCAAGAGACCCAGTACTTC
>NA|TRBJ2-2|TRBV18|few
CASSPGGTGELFF
TGTGCCAGCTCACCCGGGGGCACCGGGGAGCTGTTTTTT
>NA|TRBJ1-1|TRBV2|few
CASTLGGNTEAFF
TGTGCCAGCACCCTCGGGGGGAACACTGAAGCTTTCTTT
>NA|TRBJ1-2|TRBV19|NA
CASRDGFYGYTF
TGTGCCAGTAGGGACGGATTCTATGGCTACACCTTC
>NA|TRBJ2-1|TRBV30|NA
CAWLLGNEQFF
TGTGCCTGGCTCCTCGGGAATGAGCAGTTCTTC
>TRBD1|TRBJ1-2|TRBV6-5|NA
CASRTGQGVGGYTF
TGTGCCAGCAGGACCGGACAGGGGGTAGGTGGCTACACCTTC
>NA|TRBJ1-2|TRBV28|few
CASSPGNYGYTF
TGTGCCAGCAGTCCAGGGAACTATGGCTACACCTTC
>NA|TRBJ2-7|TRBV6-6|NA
CASSYSSSRPSYEQYF
TGTGCCAGCAGTTACTCCTCAAGCCGCCCGTCCTACGAGCAGTACTTC
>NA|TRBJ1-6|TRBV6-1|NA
CASSETGNSPLHF
TGTGCCAGCAGTGAAACGGGGAACTCACCCCTCCACTTT
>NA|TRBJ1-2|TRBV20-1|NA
CSARSGTWTF
TGCAGTGCTAGATCCGGGACATGGACCTTC
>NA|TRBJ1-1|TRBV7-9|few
CASSLELHPEAFF
TGTGCCAGCAGCTTAGAGCTACACCCTGAAGCTTTCTTT
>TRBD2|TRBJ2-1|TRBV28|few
CASNSYGGGLAGGRSVDEQFF
TGTGCCAGCAACTCTTATGGGGGGGGACTAGCGGGAGGGCGGAGTGTCGATGAGCAGTTCTTC
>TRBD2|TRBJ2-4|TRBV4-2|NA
CASSQREADLAKNIQYF
TGTGCCAGCAGCCAGCGGGAGGCAGATCTAGCCAAAAACATTCAGTACTTC
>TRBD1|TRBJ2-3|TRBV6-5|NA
CASRRDSADTQYF
TGTGCCAGCAGAAGGGACAGTGCGGATACGCAGTATTTT
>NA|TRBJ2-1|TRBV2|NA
CASRWAVGDKLNNEQFF
TGTGCCAGCAGGTGGGCGGTGGGGGACAAACTTAACAATGAGCAGTTCTTC